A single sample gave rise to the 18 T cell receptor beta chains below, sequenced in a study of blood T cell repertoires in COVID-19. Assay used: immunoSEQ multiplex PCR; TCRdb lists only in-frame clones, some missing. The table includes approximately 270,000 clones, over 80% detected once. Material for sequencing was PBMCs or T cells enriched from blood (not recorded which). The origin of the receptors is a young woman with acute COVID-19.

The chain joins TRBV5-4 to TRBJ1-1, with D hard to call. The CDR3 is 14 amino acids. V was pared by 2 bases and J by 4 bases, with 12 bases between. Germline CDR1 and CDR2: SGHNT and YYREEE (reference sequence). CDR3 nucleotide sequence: TGTGCCAGCAGCTTAGACGACGGCGGCACTGAAGCTTTCTTT. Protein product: CASSLDDGGTEAFF.

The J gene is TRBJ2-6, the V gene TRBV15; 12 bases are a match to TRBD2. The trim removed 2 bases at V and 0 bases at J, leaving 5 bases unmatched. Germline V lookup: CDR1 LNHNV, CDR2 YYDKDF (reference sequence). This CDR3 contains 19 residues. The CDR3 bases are TGTGCCACCAGCAGAATTGGACTAGCGGGATACTCTGGGGCCAACGTCCTGACTTTC. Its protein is CATSRIGLAGYSGANVLTF.

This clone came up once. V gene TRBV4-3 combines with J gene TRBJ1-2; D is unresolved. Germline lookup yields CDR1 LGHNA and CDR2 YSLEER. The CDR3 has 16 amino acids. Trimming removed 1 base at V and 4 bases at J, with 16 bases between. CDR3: CASSQGGGSVSYGYTF. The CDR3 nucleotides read TGCGCCAGCAGCCAAGGAGGAGGGAGTGTCAGCTATGGCTACACCTTC.

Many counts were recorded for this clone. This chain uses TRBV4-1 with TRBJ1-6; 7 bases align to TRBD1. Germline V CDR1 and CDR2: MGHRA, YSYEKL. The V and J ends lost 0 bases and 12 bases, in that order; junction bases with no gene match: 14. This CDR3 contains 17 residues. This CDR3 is CASSQEPLSGGRQPLHF. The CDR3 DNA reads TGCGCCAGCAGCCAAGAACCCCTTTCAGGGGGACGGCAACCCCTCCACTTT.

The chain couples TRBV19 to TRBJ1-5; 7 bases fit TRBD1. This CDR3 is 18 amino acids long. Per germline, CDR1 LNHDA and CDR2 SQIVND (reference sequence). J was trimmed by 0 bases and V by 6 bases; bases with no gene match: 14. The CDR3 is CASSPKGQFPYSNQPQHF. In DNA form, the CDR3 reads TGTGCCAGTAGCCCGAAGGGACAGTTCCCTTATAGCAATCAGCCCCAGCATTTT.

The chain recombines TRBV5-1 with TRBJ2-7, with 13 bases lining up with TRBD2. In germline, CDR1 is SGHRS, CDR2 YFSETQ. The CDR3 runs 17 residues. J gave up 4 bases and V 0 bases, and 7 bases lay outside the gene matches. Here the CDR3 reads CASSLAERTSGSYEQYF. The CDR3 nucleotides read TGCGCCAGCAGCTTGGCCGAGAGGACTAGCGGGAGTTACGAGCAGTACTTC.

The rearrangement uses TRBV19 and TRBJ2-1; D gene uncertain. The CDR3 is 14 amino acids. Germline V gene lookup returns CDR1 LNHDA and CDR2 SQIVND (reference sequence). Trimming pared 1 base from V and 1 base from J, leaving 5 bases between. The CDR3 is CASSIGASYNEQFF. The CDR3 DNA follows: TGTGCCAGTAGTATAGGGGCATCCTACAATGAGCAGTTCTTC.

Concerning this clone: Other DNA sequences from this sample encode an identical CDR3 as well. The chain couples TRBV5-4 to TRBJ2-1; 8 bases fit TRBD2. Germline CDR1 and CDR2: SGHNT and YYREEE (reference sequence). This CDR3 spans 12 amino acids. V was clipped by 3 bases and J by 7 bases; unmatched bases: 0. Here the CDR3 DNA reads TGTGCCAGCAGCTCGGGAGGGAATGAGCAGTTCTTC. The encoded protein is CASSSGGNEQFF.

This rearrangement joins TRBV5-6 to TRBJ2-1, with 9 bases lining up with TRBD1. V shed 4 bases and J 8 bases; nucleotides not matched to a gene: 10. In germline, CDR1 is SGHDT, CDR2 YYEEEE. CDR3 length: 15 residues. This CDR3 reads CASSSSGTGPHEQFF. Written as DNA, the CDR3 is TGTGCCAGCAGCAGTTCGGGGACAGGGCCCCATGAGCAGTTCTTC.

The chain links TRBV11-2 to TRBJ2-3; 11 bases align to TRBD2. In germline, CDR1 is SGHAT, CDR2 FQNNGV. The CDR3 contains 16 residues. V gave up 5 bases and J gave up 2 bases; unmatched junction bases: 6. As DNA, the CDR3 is TGTGCCAGCAGCCTGGGGACTAGCGGACCCACAGATACGCAGTATTTT. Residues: CASSLGTSGPTDTQYF.

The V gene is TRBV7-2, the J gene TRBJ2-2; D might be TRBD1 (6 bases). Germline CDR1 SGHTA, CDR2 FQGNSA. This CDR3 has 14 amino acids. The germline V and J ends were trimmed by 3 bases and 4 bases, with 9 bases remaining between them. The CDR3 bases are TGTGCCAGCAGCTTCTTAGGGGGCACCGGGGAGCTGTTTTTT. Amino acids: CASSFLGGTGELFF.

The CDR3 region is CASSVTGLDRDEQFF. CDR3 nucleotides: TGTGCCAGCAGCGTGACGGGACTAGATCGCGATGAGCAGTTCTTC. The chain recombines TRBV9 with TRBJ2-1; 8 bases are a match to TRBD2. The V and J ends lost 2 bases and 8 bases, in that order; junction bases with no gene match: 9. This CDR3 contains 15 residues. The germline gives CDR1 SGDLS, CDR2 YYNGEE.

The CDR3 region has the DNA TGTGCCAGCAGCGACAGGGGGCCTGATACGCAGTATTTT. It encodes CASSDRGPDTQYF. The V call is TRBV27, the J call TRBJ2-3; 10 positions match TRBD1. Germline values: CDR1 MNHEY, CDR2 SMNVEV (reference sequence). The CDR3 has 13 residues. The junction had 3 bases not matched to a gene; V was cut back by 6 bases and J by 6 bases.

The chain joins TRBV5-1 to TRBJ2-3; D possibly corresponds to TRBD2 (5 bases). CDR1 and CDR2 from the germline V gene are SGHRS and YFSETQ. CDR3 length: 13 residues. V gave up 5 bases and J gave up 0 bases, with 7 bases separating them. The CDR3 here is CASSEGSTDTQYF. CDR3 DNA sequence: TGCGCCAGCAGTGAGGGTAGCACAGATACGCAGTATTTT.

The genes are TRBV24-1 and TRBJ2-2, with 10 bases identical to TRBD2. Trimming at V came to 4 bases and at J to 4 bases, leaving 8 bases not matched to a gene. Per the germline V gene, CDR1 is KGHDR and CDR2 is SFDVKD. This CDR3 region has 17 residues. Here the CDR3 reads CATSEGLAGAGTGELFF. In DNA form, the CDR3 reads TGTGCCACCAGTGAAGGCCTAGCGGGAGCAGGCACCGGGGAGCTGTTTTTT.

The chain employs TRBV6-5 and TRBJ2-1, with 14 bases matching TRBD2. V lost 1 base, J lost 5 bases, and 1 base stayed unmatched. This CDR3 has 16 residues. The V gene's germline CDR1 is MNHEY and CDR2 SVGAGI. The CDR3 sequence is CASSYWTSGRNNEQFF. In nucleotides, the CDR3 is TGTGCCAGCAGTTACTGGACTAGCGGGAGGAACAATGAGCAGTTCTTC.

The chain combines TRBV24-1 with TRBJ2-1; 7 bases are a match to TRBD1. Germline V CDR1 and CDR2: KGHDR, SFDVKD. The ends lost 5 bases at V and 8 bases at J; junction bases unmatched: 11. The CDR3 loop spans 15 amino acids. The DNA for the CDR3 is TGTGCCACCAGTGTCGGGACAGAGCTATTCGATGAGCAGTTCTTC. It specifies CATSVGTELFDEQFF.

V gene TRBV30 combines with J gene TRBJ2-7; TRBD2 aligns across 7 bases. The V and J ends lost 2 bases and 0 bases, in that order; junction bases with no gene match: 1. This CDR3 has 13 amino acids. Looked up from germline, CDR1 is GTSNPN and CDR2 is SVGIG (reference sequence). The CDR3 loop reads CAWSRLASYEQYF. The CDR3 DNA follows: TGTGCCTGGAGTAGACTAGCCTCCTACGAGCAGTACTTC. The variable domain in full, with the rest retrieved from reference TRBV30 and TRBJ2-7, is SQTIHQWPATLVQPVGSPLSLECTVEGTSNPNLYWYRQAAGRGLQLLFYSVGIGQISSEVPQNLSASRPQDRQFILSSKKLLLSDSGFYLCAWSRLASYEQYFGPGTRLTVT.